The clone carrying this TCR beta chain has just a few counts. This entry comes from a study of blood T cell repertoires in COVID-19. Across the study: Acute and convalescent COVID-19 samples came from the United States, Italy and Spain. PBMCs, B-cell-depleted T cells, or T cells provided the cDNA or gDNA that made up the material.

CDR1 and CDR2 from the germline V gene are MDHEN and SYDVKM. Between the trimmed V and J ends, which lost 2 bases and 5 bases, there was a span of 6 bases. The CDR3 has 12 amino acids. Original processing notes: Cell counts per sample came from amplifying reference gene primers. Only in-frame clones appear in the TCRdb table, and some are missing; sequencing was by immunoSEQ multiplex PCR. The V and J calls and the clone size are those of that table, but D and trimming were determined from the DNA. Here the sample spans about 210,000 clones, 70% to 90% being singletons. The gene calls are TRBV28 and TRBJ1-1, with D unresolved. The receptor's source is a human donor in a cohort sampled during active COVID-19. Specimen: peripheral blood. CDR3 sequence: CASSLEVTEAFF. The CDR3 coding sequence is TGTGCCAGCAGTTTAGAGGTTACTGAAGCTTTCTTT.